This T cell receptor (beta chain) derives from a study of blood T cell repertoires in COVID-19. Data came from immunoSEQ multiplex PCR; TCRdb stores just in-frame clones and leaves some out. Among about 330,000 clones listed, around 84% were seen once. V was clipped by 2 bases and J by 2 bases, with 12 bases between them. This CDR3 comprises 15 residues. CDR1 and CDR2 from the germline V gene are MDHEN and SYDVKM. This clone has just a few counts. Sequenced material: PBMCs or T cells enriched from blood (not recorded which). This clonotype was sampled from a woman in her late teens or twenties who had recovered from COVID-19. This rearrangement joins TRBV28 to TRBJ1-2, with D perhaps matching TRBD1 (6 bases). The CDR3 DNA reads TGTGCCAGCAGTTTAGGGGGGGGCACGAACTATGGCTACACCTTC. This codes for CASSLGGGTNYGYTF.